Presented here are 4 T cell receptor beta chains from one specimen sequenced in a study of T-cell memory formation after mild COVID-19. TCRdb reprocessed the 5' RACE reads via MiXCR and lists one record per CDR3 protein. This repertoire shows 25,000 to 30,000 distinct CDR3 sequences, around 10% found once; its top ten account for 13% to 15%. Sequenced material: PBMCs or a T cell subset sorted from them (not recorded which). The receptor set was obtained from an adult woman who had mild COVID-19 (a few samples of this study predate the infection). Cell type and time point are not known.

This clonotype was counted ten times or more. The V call is TRBV3-1, the J call TRBJ1-5; 8 bases are a match to TRBD1. In germline, CDR1 is LGHDT, CDR2 YNNKEL (reference sequence). The CDR3 is 16 amino acids. V lost 1 base and J lost 6; bases outside the gene matches: 8. CDR3 in amino acids: CASSQGAPGGGQPQHF. The CDR3 coding sequence is TGTGCCAGCAGCCAAGGGGCCCCAGGGGGCGGTCAGCCCCAGCATTTT.

The table lists this clonotype with many counts. The J gene is TRBJ2-5, the V gene TRBV24-1; TRBD1 agrees at 9 bases. With V trimmed by 4 bases and J by 4 bases, 6 bases remained unmatched. This CDR3 spans 15 amino acids. Germline loops: CDR1 KGHDR, CDR2 SFDVKD. CDR3 loop: CATSDQDRGRETQYF. DNA for the CDR3: TGTGCCACCAGTGACCAGGACAGGGGCAGAGAGACCCAGTACTTC.

Many counts were recorded for this clonotype. The gene calls are TRBV11-2 and TRBJ1-2; D gene unclear. The ends were cut back, 0 bases at V and 3 bases at J, with 17 bases in the middle. The CDR3 totals 17 residues. The germline V gene encodes CDR1 SGHAT and CDR2 FQNNGV. The CDR3 reads CASSLDPGGRGDYGYTF. The CDR3 DNA reads as TGTGCCAGCAGCTTAGATCCCGGAGGCCGGGGTGACTATGGCTACACCTTC.

Ten or more counts support this clonotype. This rearrangement joins TRBV25-1 to TRBJ2-3, with D possibly being TRBD2 (6 bases). Germline V CDR1 and CDR2: MGHDK, SYGVNS. Trimming removed 1 base at V and 0 bases at J, with 11 bases between. The CDR3 has 16 amino acids. The CDR3 reads CASSEWAGFSTDTQYF. CDR3 nucleotide sequence: TGTGCCAGCAGTGAATGGGCGGGATTTAGCACAGATACGCAGTATTTT. The full variable domain, rest sourced from reference TRBV25-1 and TRBJ2-3, is EADIYQTPRYLVIGTGKKITLECSQTMGHDKMYWYQQDPGMELHLIHYSYGVNSTEKGDLSSESTVSRIRTEHFPLTLESARPSHTSQYLCASSEWAGFSTDTQYFGPGTRLTVL.